This entry lists 15 T cell receptor beta chains sequenced from one sample in a study of cytomegalovirus exposure and HLA in healthy donors. In the PCR, 60 Vbeta and 13 Jbeta primers were used. Clones were sequenced by immunoSEQ multiplex PCR, and TCRdb holds only the in-frame ones, with some missing. Among about 170,000 clones listed, 75% to 90% were seen once. Sequencing input: PBMCs. All receptors come from a male donor in good health and CMV-seronegative.

The genes are TRBV19 and TRBJ1-4; maybe TRBD1 (6 bases). CDR1 is LNHDA, CDR2 SQIVND, per germline (reference sequence). Trimming shortened V by 5 bases and J by 6 bases, and 10 bases separated the two germline ends. This CDR3 region has 13 residues. CDR3 loop: CASSGNRDEKLFF. CDR3 in DNA: TGTGCCAGTAGTGGAAACAGGGATGAAAAACTGTTTTTT.

The chain carries TRBV10-2 and TRBJ1-2; tentatively, D is TRBD1 (6 bases). This CDR3 is built from 14 residues. V was trimmed by 5 bases and J by 5 bases, leaving 15 bases between them. Germline loops: CDR1 WSHSY, CDR2 SAAADI. For the CDR3, the DNA is TGCGCCAGCAGTCGACGAAGGACAGAGTATGGCTACACCTTC. This sequence encodes CASSRRRTEYGYTF.

This clone was seen only once. The chain recombines TRBV19 with TRBJ2-7, with 9 bases that match TRBD1. This CDR3 is built from 14 residues. Trimming removed 4 bases from V and 4 bases from J; junction bases left unmatched: 5. Germline V CDR1 and CDR2: LNHDA, SQIVND (reference sequence). The CDR3, as DNA: TGTGCCAGTAGTACGGGGACAGGGAGTTACGAGCAGTACTTC. This codes for CASSTGTGSYEQYF.

The CDR3: CASSHTGVEQYF. The DNA of the CDR3 is TGTGCCAGCAGCCATACGGGGGTCGAGCAGTACTTC. The rearrangement uses TRBV14 and TRBJ2-7; a possible D gene is TRBD2 (6 bases). This CDR3 is 12 amino acids long. Looked up from germline, CDR1 is SGHDN and CDR2 is FVKESK. The ends were cut back, 3 bases at V and 6 bases at J, with 9 bases in the middle.

The genes are TRBV25-1 and TRBJ1-1; no firm D call. Trimming stripped 1 base from V and 3 bases from J, with 6 bases between. The CDR3 extends over 13 amino acids. Germline CDR1 MGHDK, CDR2 SYGVNS. DNA for the CDR3: TGTGCCAGCAGTGAATTGTCAGACACTGAAGCTTTCTTT. Its protein product is CASSELSDTEAFF.

The J gene is TRBJ2-2, the V gene TRBV9, with a weak D call TRBD2 (8 bases). This CDR3 comprises 18 residues. Trimming took 4 bases from V and 0 from J, leaving 19 bases between them. Germline lookup yields CDR1 SGDLS and CDR2 YYNGEE. The CDR3 DNA sequence: TGTGCCAGCAGCCCCAGGGGGGCTAGCGGGCCGAACACCGGGGAGCTGTTTTTT. The encoded protein is CASSPRGASGPNTGELFF.

The chain combines TRBV7-9 with TRBJ2-5; a weak D match, TRBD2 (5 bases). V lost 5 bases and J 5 bases, leaving 9 bases between the germline ends. Germline values: CDR1 SEHNR, CDR2 FQNEAQ (reference sequence). This CDR3 comprises 12 residues. The DNA of the CDR3 is TGTGCCAGCAGCCCGGAGGTGGAGACCCAGTACTTC. Its protein product is CASSPEVETQYF.

This chain connects TRBV7-9 to TRBJ1-6, with 7 bases aligning to TRBD1. The CDR3 contains 15 residues. CDR1 and CDR2 (germline): SEHNR, FQNEAQ (reference sequence). V trimming: 3 bases; J trimming: 5 bases; junction bases outside the gene matches: 4. CDR3 in amino acids: CASSFHRGNNSPLHF. As DNA, the CDR3 is TGTGCCAGCAGCTTCCACAGGGGAAATAATTCACCCCTCCACTTT.

This chain uses TRBV20-1 with TRBJ1-2, with D unresolved. The CDR3 has 10 amino acids. The germline CDR1 and CDR2 sequences are DFQATT and SNEGSKA (reference sequence). V lost 1 base, J lost 7 bases, and 4 bases lay in between. The CDR3 DNA reads TGCAGTGCTAGAGGAGTTGGCTACACCTTC. Translating gives CSARGVGYTF.

As concerns this clone: Different DNA sequences within this sample yield the same CDR3. The CDR3 bases are TGTGCCAGCAGCTTGGGACAGGGGGCATACAATGAGCAGTTCTTC. Its protein product is CASSLGQGAYNEQFF. The chain recombines TRBV5-4 with TRBJ2-1; TRBD1 matches 10 bases. After removal of 0 bases from V and 4 bases from J, the junction contained 1 base not matched to a gene. The germline gives CDR1 SGHNT, CDR2 YYREEE (reference sequence). CDR3 length: 15 amino acids.

This clone occurred once. The chain couples TRBV30 to TRBJ2-5, with TRBD1 matching over 8 bases. Unmatched junction bases numbered 8, after V lost 2 bases and J lost 0 bases. The CDR3 has 16 amino acids. Germline V gene data show CDR1 as GTSNPN and CDR2 as SVGIG (reference sequence). The CDR3 nucleotides are TGTGCCTGGAGTCCCAAAGTGACAGGGGACCAAGAGACCCAGTACTTC. This codes for CAWSPKVTGDQETQYF.

The chain employs TRBV6-6 and TRBJ2-7; 9 positions agree with TRBD1. The CDR3 runs 16 residues. Trimming removed 4 bases from V and 2 bases from J; junction bases left unmatched: 9. Germline V gene data show CDR1 as MNHNY and CDR2 as SVGAGI (reference sequence). The CDR3 spells CASSSTGTGLAYEQYF. CDR3 nucleotides: TGTGCCAGCAGTTCGACCGGGACAGGGTTGGCCTACGAGCAGTACTTC.

In its sample, this clone was seen a few times. Here the CDR3 reads CASSLRAGGSDTQYF. CDR3 coding DNA: TGTGCCAGCAGCTTAAGGGCAGGGGGCTCAGATACGCAGTATTTT. This chain links TRBV7-9 with TRBJ2-3, with 8 bases identical to TRBD1. V was clipped by 2 bases and J by 4 bases; unmatched bases: 5. The CDR3 runs 15 residues. Germline V gene sequence: CDR1 SEHNR, CDR2 FQNEAQ (reference sequence). The full variable domain, with the rest looked up from reference TRBV7-9 and TRBJ2-3, is DTGVSQNPRHKITKRGQNVTFRCDPISEHNRLYWYRQTLGQGPEFLTYFQNEAQLEKSRLLSDRFSAERPKGSFSTLEIQRTEQGDSAMYLCASSLRAGGSDTQYFGPGTRLTVL.

The chain employs TRBV5-1 and TRBJ1-4, with 7 bases aligning to TRBD1. V shed 7 bases and J 5 bases; nucleotides not matched to a gene: 17. This CDR3 has 17 amino acids. CDR1 is SGHRS and CDR2 is YFSETQ in the germline V gene. In nucleotides, the CDR3 is TGCGCCAGCGATATACAAACGCCGGGACAGAGAAATGAAAAACTGTTTTTT. Amino acids: CASDIQTPGQRNEKLFF.

J is TRBJ1-5 and V is TRBV19, with D perhaps TRBD1 (6 bases). The germline V and J ends were trimmed by 2 bases and 7 bases, with 12 bases remaining between them. This CDR3 has 14 residues. Germline V CDR1 and CDR2: LNHDA, SQIVND (reference sequence). This CDR3 reads CASSIQGREQPQHF. The CDR3 DNA is TGTGCCAGTAGTATACAGGGGAGGGAGCAGCCCCAGCATTTT.